Sequencing of this TCR beta chain was carried out in a study of blood T cell repertoires in COVID-19. Per the germline V gene, CDR1 is MDHEN and CDR2 is SYDVKM. V was pared by 2 bases and J by 3 bases, with 7 bases of the junction left unmatched. The length of the CDR3 is 17 residues. As originally analysed: Estimation of nucleated cell counts was performed using reference gene primer amplification. Using immunoSEQ multiplex PCR, the repertoire was profiled, and TCRdb retains in-frame clones only, with some absent. Clone size and the V and J calls come from that table; the DNA yielded D and trimming. The data contain about 180,000 clones, 80% to 90% of them seen just once; the ten biggest clones take up approximately 9.9%.

The TCR comes from a human donor with active or convalescent COVID-19. The donor label of this sample is uncertain. The chain combines TRBV28 with TRBJ1-3; 10 nucleotides match TRBD1. The sequencing input was peripheral blood. The CDR3 sequence is CASSLTGTGVFGNTIYF. CDR3 DNA sequence: TGTGCCAGCAGTTTAACCGGGACAGGGGTTTTTGGAAACACCATATATTTT.